This T cell receptor (beta chain) derives from a study of cytomegalovirus exposure and HLA in healthy donors. Vbeta (60) and Jbeta (13) primers were used in the PCR. TCRdb's table, derived via immunoSEQ multiplex PCR, lists solely in-frame clones and lacks some. The sample carries 150,000 or so clones, around 85% recorded once. Points from the study as a whole: It was 150 or so TCR beta chains that were listed as cytomegalovirus-associated. Productive status was seen about 90% or about 30% of the time for most TCR beta V segments in an earlier analysis.

About this clone: Antigen: not known.

The sequenced sample consisted of PBMCs. The clonotype comes from a young man in good health and CMV-seropositive.

DNA for the CDR3: TGCAGCGTTGACAGGGGAAGCCAAGAGACCCAGTACTTC. Protein product: CSVDRGSQETQYF. V is TRBV29-1 and J is TRBJ2-5, with a possible D match to TRBD1 (6 bases). There are 13 residues in the CDR3. Germline V gene data show CDR1 as SQVTM and CDR2 as ANQGSEA. With 3 bases removed from V and 1 base from J, the gap between germline ends came to 9 bases.